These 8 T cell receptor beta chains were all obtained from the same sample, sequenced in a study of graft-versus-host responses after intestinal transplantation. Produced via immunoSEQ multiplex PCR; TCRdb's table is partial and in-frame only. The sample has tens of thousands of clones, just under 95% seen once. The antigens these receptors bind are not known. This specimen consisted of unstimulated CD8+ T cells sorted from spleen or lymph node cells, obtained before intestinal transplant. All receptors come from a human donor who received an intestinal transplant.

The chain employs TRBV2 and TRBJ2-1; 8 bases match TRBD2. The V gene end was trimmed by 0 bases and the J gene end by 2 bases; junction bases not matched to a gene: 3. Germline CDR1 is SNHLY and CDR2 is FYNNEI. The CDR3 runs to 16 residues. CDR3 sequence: CASSEATSVPYNEQFF. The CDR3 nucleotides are TGTGCCAGCAGTGAAGCGACTAGCGTTCCCTACAATGAGCAGTTCTTC.

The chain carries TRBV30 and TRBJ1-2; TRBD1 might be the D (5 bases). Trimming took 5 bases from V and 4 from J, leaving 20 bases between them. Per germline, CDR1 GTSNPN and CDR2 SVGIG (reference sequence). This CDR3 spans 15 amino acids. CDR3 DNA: TGTGCCTGGCTGACAGATCAGGGCGTTACCTATGGCTACACCTTC. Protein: CAWLTDQGVTYGYTF. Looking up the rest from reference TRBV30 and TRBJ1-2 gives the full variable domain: SQTIHQWPATLVQPVGSPLSLECTVEGTSNPNLYWYRQAAGRGLQLLFYSVGIGQISSEVPQNLSASRPQDRQFILSSKKLLLSDSGFYLCAWLTDQGVTYGYTFGSGTRLTVV.

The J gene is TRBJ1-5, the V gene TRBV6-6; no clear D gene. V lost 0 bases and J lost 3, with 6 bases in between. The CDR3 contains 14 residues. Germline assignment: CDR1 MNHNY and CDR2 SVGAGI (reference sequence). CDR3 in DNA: TGTGCCAGCAGTTACTCAGTTTACAATCAGCCCCAGCATTTT. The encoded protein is CASSYSVYNQPQHF.

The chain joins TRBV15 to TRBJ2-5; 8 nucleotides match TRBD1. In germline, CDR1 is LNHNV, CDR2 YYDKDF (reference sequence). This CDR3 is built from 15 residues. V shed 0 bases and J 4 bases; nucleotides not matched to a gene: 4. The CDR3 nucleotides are TGTGCCACCAGCAGAGACAGGGGGCCGGGAGAGACCCAGTACTTC. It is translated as CATSRDRGPGETQYF.

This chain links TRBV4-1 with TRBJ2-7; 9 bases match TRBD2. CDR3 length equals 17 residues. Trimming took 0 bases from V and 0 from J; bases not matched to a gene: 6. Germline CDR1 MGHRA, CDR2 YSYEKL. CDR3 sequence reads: CASSQDRASGASYEQYF. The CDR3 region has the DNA TGCGCCAGCAGCCAAGATCGGGCTAGCGGGGCCTCCTACGAGCAGTACTTC.

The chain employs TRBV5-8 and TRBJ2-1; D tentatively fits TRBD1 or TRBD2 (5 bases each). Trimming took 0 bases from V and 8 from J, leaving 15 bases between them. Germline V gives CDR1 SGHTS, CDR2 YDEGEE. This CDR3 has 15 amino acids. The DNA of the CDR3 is TGTGCCAGCAGCTTGGCCGTGGCAGGGACGGATGAGCAGTTCTTC. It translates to CASSLAVAGTDEQFF. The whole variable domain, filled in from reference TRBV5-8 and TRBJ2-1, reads EAGVTQSPTHLIKTRGQQATLRCSPISGHTSVYWYQQALGLGLQFLLWYDEGEERNRGNFPPRFSGRQFPNYSSELNVNALELEDSALYLCASSLAVAGTDEQFFGPGTRLTVL.

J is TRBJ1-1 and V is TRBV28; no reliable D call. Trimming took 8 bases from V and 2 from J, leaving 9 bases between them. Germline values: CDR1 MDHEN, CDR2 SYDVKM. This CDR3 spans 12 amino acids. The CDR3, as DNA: TGTGCCAGCGAGGAGATCAACACTGAAGCTTTCTTT. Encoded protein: CASEEINTEAFF. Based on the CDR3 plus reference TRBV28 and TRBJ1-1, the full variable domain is DVKVTQSSRYLVKRTGEKVFLECVQDMDHENMFWYRQDPGLGLRLIYFSYDVKMKEKGDIPEGYSVSREKKERFSLILESASTNQTSMYLCASEEINTEAFFGQGTRLTVV.

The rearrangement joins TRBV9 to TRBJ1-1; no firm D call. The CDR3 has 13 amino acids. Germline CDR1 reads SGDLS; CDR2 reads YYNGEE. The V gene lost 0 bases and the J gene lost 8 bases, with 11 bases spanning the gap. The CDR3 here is CASSVVLNSEAFF. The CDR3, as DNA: TGTGCCAGCAGCGTAGTTTTGAACTCAGAAGCTTTCTTT.